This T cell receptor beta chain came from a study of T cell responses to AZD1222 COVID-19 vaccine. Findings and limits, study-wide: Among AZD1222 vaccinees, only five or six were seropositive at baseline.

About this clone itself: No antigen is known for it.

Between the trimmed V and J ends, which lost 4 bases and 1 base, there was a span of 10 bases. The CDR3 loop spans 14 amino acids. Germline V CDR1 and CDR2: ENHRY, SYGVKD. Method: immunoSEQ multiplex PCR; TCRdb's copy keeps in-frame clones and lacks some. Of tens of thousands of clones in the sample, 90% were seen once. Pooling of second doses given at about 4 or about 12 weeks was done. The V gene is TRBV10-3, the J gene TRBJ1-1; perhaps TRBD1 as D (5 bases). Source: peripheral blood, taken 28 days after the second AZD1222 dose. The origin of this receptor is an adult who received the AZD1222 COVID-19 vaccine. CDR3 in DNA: TGTGCCATCAGTGGGGGCACTCGGAACACTGAAGCTTTCTTT. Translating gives CAISGGTRNTEAFF.